The source of this T cell receptor (beta chain) is a study of early T cells in non-severe SARS-CoV-2 infection. At the level of the study: Unsorted whole-blood RNA was sequenced in bulk, leaving chains unpaired.

In the library, individual cDNA molecules carried attached unique molecular identifiers. TCRdb re-derived calls from the 5' RACE reads in MiXCR, one entry per CDR3 protein. The sample shows 55,000 to 75,000 distinct CDR3 sequences, 6% to 8.5% of them seen only once. This clonotype was seen only a few times. What was sequenced was whole blood. The TCR originated in an adult who was a healthcare worker with PCR-confirmed SARS-CoV-2 infection or an uninfected control (not recorded which).

As DNA, the CDR3 is TGTGCCAGCAGCCCAACTAGCGGGAGTTATGAGCAGTTCTTC. Translated, it gives CASSPTSGSYEQFF. The chain uses TRBV7-2 and TRBJ2-1; 11 nucleotides agree with TRBD2. CDR3 size: 14 residues. Trimming at V came to 5 bases and at J to 8 bases, leaving 5 bases not matched to a gene. Per the germline V gene, CDR1 is SGHTA and CDR2 is FQGNSA.